These 9 T cell receptor beta chains were all obtained from the same sample, sequenced in a study of blood T cell repertoires in COVID-19. Sequencing was performed with immunoSEQ multiplex PCR; in TCRdb, only in-frame clones are kept and a portion is missing. The table records 85,000 to 120,000 clones, about two thirds of them present only once. What was sequenced was peripheral blood. The receptors stem from a human donor with acute or convalescent COVID-19. The donor label of this sample is uncertain.

The chain recombines TRBV20-1 with TRBJ1-4; D is unclear. Trimming took off 6 bases at V and 7 bases at J, with 9 bases between the two ends. The CDR3 is 11 residues long. CDR1 and CDR2 from the germline V gene are DFQATT and SNEGSKA (reference sequence). The CDR3 bases are TGCAGTGCACAACCGGGTGAAAAACTGTTTTTT. The encoded protein is CSAQPGEKLFF.

V gene TRBV12-5 combines with J gene TRBJ2-1; 7 nucleotides agree with TRBD2. CDR1 LGHNT and CDR2 FRNRAP come from the germline V gene. CDR3 length: 16 amino acids. V dropped 6 bases and J dropped 9; count of bases not matched to a gene: 17. CDR3: CASGVRVASGEGEQFF. The CDR3 DNA reads TGTGCTAGTGGGGTTAGGGTAGCGAGCGGGGAGGGTGAGCAGTTCTTC.

This clone has ten or more counts. The gene calls are TRBV14 and TRBJ2-2; D remains unclear. Trimming removed 3 bases from V and 13 bases from J, with 12 bases in between. In germline, CDR1 is SGHDN, CDR2 FVKESK. The CDR3 runs 12 residues. CDR3: CASSQVAQRLFF. The CDR3 nucleotides read TGTGCCAGCAGCCAGGTGGCCCAACGGCTGTTTTTT.

This clone was observed a single time. The chain has TRBV24-1 and TRBJ2-2; 10 nucleotides match TRBD2. The ends lost 9 bases at V and 4 bases at J; junction bases unmatched: 7. The CDR3 extends over 15 amino acids. From germline, CDR1 is KGHDR and CDR2 SFDVKD. The CDR3: CATAEVAGGTGELFF. Here the CDR3 DNA reads TGTGCCACCGCCGAGGTAGCGGGGGGCACCGGGGAGCTGTTTTTT.

This clone was counted a few times. The chain joins TRBV5-8 to TRBJ1-6; D might be TRBD1 (6 bases). With 2 bases removed from V and 7 bases from J, the gap between germline ends came to 7 bases. The CDR3 sequence is 13 residues long. Germline V gene data show CDR1 as SGHTS and CDR2 as YDEGEE. The CDR3 coding sequence is TGTGCCAGCAGCTTCGGACAGAATTCACCCCTCCACTTT. This codes for CASSFGQNSPLHF.

This clone has a single count. The chain recombines TRBV9 with TRBJ1-4; TRBD1 matches 10 bases. Germline CDR1 and CDR2: SGDLS and YYNGEE. J lost 7 bases, V lost 3 bases, and 0 bases had no gene match. This CDR3 is built from 13 residues. The CDR3 loop is CASSGTGGEKLFF. The CDR3 DNA follows: TGTGCCAGCAGCGGGACAGGGGGTGAAAAACTGTTTTTT.

The chain recombines TRBV28 with TRBJ2-7; D might be TRBD2 (6 bases). This CDR3 contains 16 residues. The germline V gene has CDR1 MDHEN and CDR2 SYDVKM. The V gene lost 6 bases and the J gene lost 3 bases, with 21 bases spanning the gap. In nucleotides, the CDR3 is TGTGCCAGCAGCCCTCTGCGGCGGGGCGGTGGCTACGAGCAGTACTTC. Amino acid sequence: CASSPLRRGGGYEQYF.

The chain is built from TRBV7-8 and TRBJ1-1, with 7 bases fitting TRBD1. V gave up 5 bases and J gave up 1 base; unmatched junction bases: 4. CDR1 is SGHVS and CDR2 is FQNEAQ in the germline V gene. The CDR3 sequence is 14 residues long. CDR3: CASSIRDRNTEAFF. The CDR3, as DNA: TGTGCCAGCAGCATCCGGGACAGGAACACTGAAGCTTTCTTT.

J is TRBJ2-3 and V is TRBV5-1; the match to TRBD2 covers 9 bases. This CDR3 has 15 amino acids. V gave up 3 bases and J gave up 1 base; unmatched junction bases: 3. Germline V gene sequence: CDR1 SGHRS, CDR2 YFSETQ. CDR3 sequence reads: CASSYSGGGTDTQYF. The CDR3, as DNA: TGCGCCAGCAGCTATAGCGGGGGAGGCACAGATACGCAGTATTTT.